This passage covers 11 T cell receptor beta chains from one sample sequenced in a study of Graves' ophthalmopathy and Graves' hyperthyroidism. Transcripts of RNA were the source for amplifying TCR beta CDR3 regions. HTBI primers were employed in first-round RT-PCR, then a second-round multiplex PCR followed. One entry per CDR3 protein results from TCRdb running MiXCR on the multiplex PCR reads. The data show hundreds of thousands of distinct CDR3 sequences, roughly 40% seen once. The source material was peripheral blood. These receptors were obtained from an adult man with Graves' ophthalmopathy.

This clonotype was counted ten times or more. The chain carries TRBV19 and TRBJ1-6, with D maybe TRBD1 (6 bases). V gave up 8 bases and J gave up 5 bases, with 13 bases separating them. Germline V gene lookup returns CDR1 LNHDA and CDR2 SQIVND (reference sequence). This CDR3 region has 14 residues. The CDR3 DNA sequence: TGTGCCAGTGCCCGGGACACACATAATTCACCCCTCCACTTT. It yields the protein CASARDTHNSPLHF.

This clonotype was picked up a small number of times. Its ends do not fully match the called genes, so a read error is possible. The CDR3 loop reads CASSSRTDATSGANVLTF. DNA of the CDR3: TGTGCCAGCAGTTCCAGGACAGACGCCACCTCTGGGGCCAACGTCCTGACTTTC. This sequence joins TRBV10-3 and TRBJ2-6; tentative D call: TRBD1 (6 bases). Germline CDR1 is ENHRY and CDR2 is SYGVKD. This CDR3 region has 18 residues.

The J gene is TRBJ1-1, the V gene TRBV6-4; D is ambiguous. The CDR3 is 14 residues long. V was pared by 4 bases and J by 4 bases, with 13 bases between. Germline loops: CDR1 MRHNA, CDR2 SNTAGT. This CDR3 is CASSGVYLVTEAFF. Here the CDR3 DNA reads TGTGCCAGCAGTGGGGTTTATTTGGTCACTGAAGCTTTCTTT.

This rearrangement joins TRBV29-1 to TRBJ2-7, with TRBD1 matching over 7 bases. The CDR3 runs 13 residues. Germline V CDR1 and CDR2: SQVTM, ANQGSEA. The CDR3 nucleotides read TGCAGTTACCTCCTCGGGACAGCCTACGAGCAGTACTTC. Translation gives CSYLLGTAYEQYF.

This clonotype was observed a few times. The V call is TRBV20-1, the J call TRBJ1-6, with TRBD1 matching over 7 bases. J gave up 10 bases and V 3 bases, and 15 bases lay outside the gene matches. CDR1 and CDR2 from the germline V gene are DFQATT and SNEGSKA (reference sequence). CDR3 length equals 16 residues. The CDR3 protein is CSARAARQGNESPLHF. The CDR3, as DNA: TGCAGTGCTAGGGCCGCCCGACAGGGAAATGAGTCACCCCTCCACTTT.

This clonotype has just one count. The chain links TRBV10-3 to TRBJ2-5; D assignment may be TRBD1 or TRBD2 (6 bases each). The V end lost 2 bases, the J end lost 5 bases, and 9 bases lay between the germline ends. Germline values: CDR1 ENHRY, CDR2 SYGVKD. The CDR3 length is 13 residues. This CDR3 is CAISEEGGETQYF. The CDR3 nucleotides are TGTGCCATCAGTGAGGAAGGGGGGGAGACCCAGTACTTC.

The chain joins TRBV10-3 to TRBJ1-6; D remains ambiguous. The CDR3 has 16 amino acids. V lost 0 bases and J 0 bases, leaving 6 bases between the germline ends. In germline, CDR1 is ENHRY, CDR2 SYGVKD. CDR3 sequence reads: CAISESWSSYNSPLHF. The CDR3 DNA sequence: TGTGCCATCAGTGAGTCTTGGAGCTCCTATAATTCACCCCTCCACTTT.

This rearrangement joins TRBV10-3 to TRBJ1-1; D gene uncertain. Per the germline V gene, CDR1 is ENHRY and CDR2 is SYGVKD. This CDR3 is 16 amino acids long. V was shortened by 6 bases and J by 0 bases, with 17 bases between the two germline ends. This CDR3 is CAIRGSVNSMNTEAFF. As DNA, the CDR3 is TGTGCCATCAGGGGATCCGTAAACAGCATGAACACTGAAGCTTTCTTT.

The chain links TRBV7-9 to TRBJ2-7; the D gene is possibly TRBD1 (6 bases). The germline gives CDR1 SEHNR, CDR2 FQNEAQ (reference sequence). The length of the CDR3 is 14 residues. The V and J ends lost 8 bases and 0 bases respectively, with 14 bases between them. The CDR3 nucleotides read TGTGCCAGCGGAGGTGAAGGGGGCTCCTACGAGCAGTACTTC. Protein sequence: CASGGEGGSYEQYF.

Worth noting for this clonotype: Without the conserved terminal phenylalanine or tryptophan, this CDR3 likely stems from a read error. In nucleotides, the CDR3 is TGCAGTGCTCCCACTGGGAATGGCTACACCTCC. As protein: CSAPTGNGYTS. The V gene is TRBV20-1, the J gene TRBJ1-2, with no clear D. CDR1 and CDR2 from the germline V gene are DFQATT and SNEGSKA (reference sequence). With 5 bases removed from V and 6 bases from J, the gap between germline ends came to 10 bases. The CDR3 runs 11 residues.

The chain is built from TRBV7-9 and TRBJ2-2; tentatively, D is TRBD1 or TRBD2 (5 bases each). The germline gives CDR1 SEHNR, CDR2 FQNEAQ (reference sequence). This CDR3 is 15 amino acids long. The V and J ends lost 10 bases and 0 bases respectively, with 15 bases between them. This chain's CDR3 is CAISAGDPNTGELFF. The DNA for the CDR3 is TGTGCCATCAGTGCTGGGGACCCGAACACCGGGGAGCTGTTTTTT.